This entry lists 18 T cell receptor beta chains sequenced from one sample in a study of T cell repertoires in cytomegalovirus infection. A single record per CDR3 protein comes from TCRdb applying MiXCR to the reads. The sample yields roughly 250,000 distinct CDR3 sequences, roughly 22% seen once. Sequenced material: CD8+ T cells from PBMCs. Receptor source: a human donor in good health (CMV status not recorded). Some clones in this sample may be carry-over from other donors' samples.

This clonotype was counted ten times or more. The V and J genes are TRBV20-1 and TRBJ1-1; D perhaps matches TRBD1 (5 bases). Trimming shortened V by 4 bases and J by 1 base, and 16 bases separated the two germline ends. CDR1 is DFQATT and CDR2 is SNEGSKA in the germline V gene (reference sequence). The CDR3 loop spans 15 amino acids. The CDR3 DNA sequence: TGCAGTGCTACGAGGAAGGGGAGGGGGAACACTGAAGCTTTCTTT. It specifies CSATRKGRGNTEAFF.

Many counts were recorded for this clonotype. This rearrangement joins TRBV7-8 to TRBJ2-1, with 10 bases matching TRBD1. CDR3 size: 16 residues. The V and J ends lost 0 bases and 7 bases, in that order; junction bases with no gene match: 6. The germline CDR1 and CDR2 sequences are SGHVS and FQNEAQ. The CDR3 coding sequence is TGTGCCAGCAGCTTAGCTCTTGGACAGGGGGATAATGAGCAGTTCTTC. This sequence encodes CASSLALGQGDNEQFF.

The rearrangement links TRBV2 to TRBJ2-2; D ambiguous. This CDR3 contains 11 residues. V was clipped by 7 bases and J by 3 bases, with 3 bases between them. Per the germline V gene, CDR1 is SNHLY and CDR2 is FYNNEI. CDR3: CASTDTGELFF. CDR3 in DNA: TGTGCCAGCACAGACACCGGGGAGCTGTTTTTT.

V gene TRBV29-1 combines with J gene TRBJ2-1, with a weak D call TRBD1 (6 bases). The CDR3 totals 14 residues. The V gene lost 3 bases and the J gene lost 5 bases, with 14 bases spanning the gap. Germline CDR1 is SQVTM and CDR2 is ANQGSEA. CDR3 in amino acids: CSVEGRDTNNEQFF. In DNA, the CDR3 is TGCAGCGTTGAGGGCCGGGACACCAACAATGAGCAGTTCTTC.

This clonotype was counted ten times or more. The CDR3 region has the DNA TGTGCCAGCAGCTTAGCGGGAGGTAATGAAAAACTGTTTTTT. The encoded protein is CASSLAGGNEKLFF. This chain connects TRBV7-9 to TRBJ1-4; D not resolved. The germline CDR1 and CDR2 sequences are SEHNR and FQNEAQ (reference sequence). V was pared by 0 bases and J by 4 bases, with 6 bases between. The CDR3 sequence is 14 residues long.

The rearrangement joins TRBV7-9 to TRBJ1-1; 9 bases align to TRBD1. V lost 5 bases to trimming and J lost 0 bases; unmatched junction nucleotides: 7. The CDR3 contains 16 residues. Germline loops: CDR1 SEHNR, CDR2 FQNEAQ (reference sequence). The chain's CDR3 is CASSPRDRDLNTEAFF. As DNA, the CDR3 is TGTGCCAGCAGCCCCCGGGACAGGGATTTGAACACTGAAGCTTTCTTT.

This clonotype appeared many times. The CDR3 spells CASSPVLNTEAFF. The CDR3 nucleotides are TGTGCCAGCAGCCCTGTCCTGAACACTGAAGCTTTCTTT. The chain recombines TRBV7-8 with TRBJ1-1, with no clear D. The CDR3 has 13 residues. V was pared by 5 bases and J by 0 bases, with 7 bases between. Germline V gene data show CDR1 as SGHVS and CDR2 as FQNEAQ.

The chain has TRBV20-1 and TRBJ2-4; no firm D call. Trimming took off 5 bases at V and 1 base at J, with 3 bases between the two ends. This CDR3 has 11 amino acids. Germline CDR1 reads DFQATT; CDR2 reads SNEGSKA (reference sequence). DNA for the CDR3: TGCAGTGCTCGCGCCAAAAACATTCAGTACTTC. Amino acid sequence: CSARAKNIQYF.

DNA of the CDR3: TGCGCCAGCAGCCACCTAGCGGGGCGGTACAATGAGCAGTTCTTC. Translated, it gives CASSHLAGRYNEQFF. V is TRBV4-1 and J is TRBJ2-1, with TRBD2 identical over 9 bases. Germline CDR1 is MGHRA and CDR2 is YSYEKL. The V and J ends lost 3 bases and 4 bases, in that order; junction bases with no gene match: 4. There are 15 residues in the CDR3.

This clonotype was observed a few times. The chain is built from TRBV28 and TRBJ2-3; 7 bases align to TRBD2. The CDR3 spans 15 residues. Per the germline V gene, CDR1 is MDHEN and CDR2 is SYDVKM. V was clipped by 8 bases and J by 4 bases; unmatched bases: 12. Here the CDR3 reads CASELGGGLPDTQYF. CDR3 bases: TGTGCCAGCGAACTTGGGGGAGGGCTGCCAGATACGCAGTATTTT.

The chain couples TRBV7-6 to TRBJ2-5; either TRBD1 or TRBD2 may supply D (5 bases each). The CDR3 contains 15 residues. Germline loops: CDR1 SGHVS, CDR2 FNYEAQ. The ends were cut back, 5 bases at V and 5 bases at J, with 18 bases in the middle. The DNA for the CDR3 is TGTGCCAGCAGCCCCGAGGGACCGAGATCCGAGACCCAGTACTTC. Translation: CASSPEGPRSETQYF.

This chain connects TRBV2 to TRBJ1-2, with TRBD1 matching over 7 bases. V lost 7 bases and J lost 4; bases outside the gene matches: 15. The germline CDR1 and CDR2 sequences are SNHLY and FYNNEI. This CDR3 is built from 16 residues. The CDR3 sequence is CASTGTAVALGYGYTF. The CDR3, as DNA: TGTGCCAGCACCGGGACAGCAGTCGCGCTGGGCTATGGCTACACCTTC.

This clonotype was recorded a few times. The chain recombines TRBV20-1 with TRBJ2-1; 7 bases line up with TRBD2. The CDR3 has 14 residues. The germline gives CDR1 DFQATT, CDR2 SNEGSKA (reference sequence). Trimming took 6 bases from V and 8 from J; bases not matched to a gene: 13. Here the CDR3 reads CSAPWEGRRDEQFF. The CDR3 region has the DNA TGCAGTGCCCCCTGGGAGGGGCGCCGGGATGAGCAGTTCTTC.

This clonotype was seen a few times. The chain joins TRBV6-6 to TRBJ2-1, with D perhaps TRBD1 or TRBD2 (5 bases each). The CDR3 contains 14 residues. Germline V CDR1 and CDR2: MNHNY, SVGAGI (reference sequence). Trimming shortened V by 0 bases and J by 6 bases, and 9 bases separated the two germline ends. The CDR3: CASSYSVGTNEQFF. DNA of the CDR3: TGTGCCAGCAGTTACTCCGTCGGGACCAATGAGCAGTTCTTC.

The chain is built from TRBV9 and TRBJ2-1; 11 nucleotides line up with TRBD2. Germline V gene data show CDR1 as SGDLS and CDR2 as YYNGEE. With V trimmed by 0 bases and J by 4 bases, 3 bases remained unmatched. CDR3 length: 16 amino acids. CDR3 region: CASSVDLAGGYNEQFF. The DNA for the CDR3 is TGTGCCAGCAGCGTAGACCTAGCGGGGGGATACAATGAGCAGTTCTTC.

The V and J genes are TRBV4-1 and TRBJ2-7, with TRBD1 identical over 7 bases. V gave up 0 bases and J gave up 3 bases; unmatched junction bases: 5. The length of the CDR3 is 15 residues. The germline V gene encodes CDR1 MGHRA and CDR2 YSYEKL. The CDR3 sequence: CASSQDGGQYYEQYF. The CDR3 bases are TGCGCCAGCAGCCAAGATGGGGGACAGTACTACGAGCAGTACTTC.

The chain combines TRBV2 with TRBJ2-7, with TRBD1 as a possible D gene (5 bases). Looked up from germline, CDR1 is SNHLY and CDR2 is FYNNEI. The CDR3 runs to 14 residues. V lost 7 bases, J lost 2 bases, and 15 bases lay in between. The CDR3 here is CASTQGFMTYEQYF. DNA of the CDR3: TGTGCCAGCACCCAGGGCTTTATGACCTACGAGCAGTACTTC.

V and J are TRBV7-9 and TRBJ2-1, with 12 bases that match TRBD2. Germline values: CDR1 SEHNR, CDR2 FQNEAQ (reference sequence). The ends lost 5 bases at V and 1 base at J; junction bases unmatched: 3. This CDR3 spans 16 amino acids. The CDR3 nucleotides read TGTGCCAGCAGCGCCGGACTAGCGGGGTCCTACAATGAGCAGTTCTTC. As protein: CASSAGLAGSYNEQFF.